The present entry profiles one T cell receptor (beta chain) with its context. Its antigen is unknown. The data belong to a study of cytomegalovirus exposure and HLA in healthy donors. Across the whole study: One earlier analysis, a look at 150 million to 200 million T cells, found about 100 million unique TCR beta sequences.

Donors were ostensibly healthy at sampling, although undocumented immune exposures were probable. Researchers ran the PCR with 60 Vbeta and 13 Jbeta primers. The table came from immunoSEQ multiplex PCR; TCRdb's copy has only in-frame clones and leaves some out. The repertoire has more than 85,000 clones, roughly 12% of them found once; the top ten carry about a sixth. Study-level points and caveats: Donors were assumed by presence/absence analyses to have roughly uniform sequencing depth.

The receptor's source is a man aged 40-55 years in good health and CMV-seropositive. The specimen sequenced was PBMCs.

In nucleotides, the CDR3 is TGTGCCAGCAGACTGCCGGGACAGTACTATGGCTACACCTTC. This translates into CASRLPGQYYGYTF. This sequence joins TRBV6-1 and TRBJ1-2; 7 bases align to TRBD1. The trim removed 6 bases at V and 3 bases at J, leaving 7 bases unmatched. The CDR3 sequence is 14 residues long. CDR1 and CDR2 (germline): MNHNS, SASEGT.